These 20 T cell receptor beta chains were sequenced from one sample in a study of response to subunit inactivated influenza vaccine. TCRdb redid the calling of the RT-PCR reads with MiXCR, one entry per CDR3 protein. The sample has more than 200,000 distinct CDR3 sequences, 12% seen once. Sample: non-naive T cells sorted from PBMCs, taken 14 to 15 days before vaccination. These TCRs come from a man in his fifties or sixties who received an inactivated influenza vaccine.

The CDR3 DNA reads as TGTGCCAGCTCACCAGGGACAGCTGGAAACACCATATATTTT. Its protein product is CASSPGTAGNTIYF. The chain uses TRBV18 and TRBJ1-3; 7 nucleotides agree with TRBD1. V was pared by 2 bases and J by 2 bases, with 0 bases of the junction left unmatched. There are 14 residues in the CDR3. Per the germline V gene, CDR1 is KGHSH and CDR2 is LQKENI.

The V gene is TRBV5-6, the J gene TRBJ2-7, with 16 bases lining up with TRBD2. V lost 1 base and J lost 7; bases outside the gene matches: 8. This CDR3 is 17 amino acids long. Germline-derived CDR1 and CDR2 are SGHDT and YYEEEE. DNA of the CDR3: TGTGCCAGCAGCTTGATTTTGGGACTAGCGGGAGGGGAGGAGCAGTACTTC. Residues: CASSLILGLAGGEEQYF.

The chain employs TRBV5-1 and TRBJ1-1; D is undetermined. This CDR3 comprises 14 residues. Between the trimmed V and J ends, which lost 4 bases and 3 bases, there was a span of 13 bases. Germline V gives CDR1 SGHRS, CDR2 YFSETQ. The DNA for the CDR3 is TGCGCCAGCAGCCAAAACCCCACGGACACTGAAGCTTTCTTT. Translated: CASSQNPTDTEAFF. Looking up the rest from reference TRBV5-1 and TRBJ1-1 gives the full variable domain: KAGVTQTPRYLIKTRGQQVTLSCSPISGHRSVSWYQQTPGQGLQFLFEYFSETQRNKGNFPGRFSGRQFSNSRSEMNVSTLELGDSALYLCASSQNPTDTEAFFGQGTRLTVV.

CDR3 nucleotides: TGTGCCAGCTCACCACAGCTCACTGAAGCTTTCTTT. Translating it yields CASSPQLTEAFF. The chain links TRBV18 to TRBJ1-1, with D unresolved. The CDR3 loop spans 12 amino acids. The V and J ends lost 1 base and 4 bases respectively, with 4 bases between them. The germline V gene has CDR1 KGHSH and CDR2 LQKENI.

In this sample, this clonotype turned up a few times. The V and J genes are TRBV12-3 or TRBV12-4 and TRBJ2-7, with D maybe TRBD1 (6 bases). V was shortened by 8 bases and J by 4 bases, with 12 bases between the two germline ends. The CDR3 length is 12 residues. CDR3 DNA sequence: TGTGCCAGCGGAACCGGACAGTACGAGCAGTACTTC. This codes for CASGTGQYEQYF.

This clonotype was counted a few times. This chain uses TRBV7-2 with TRBJ2-3, with 12 bases aligning to TRBD2. The CDR3 spans 15 residues. The V segment lost 5 bases and the J segment 3 bases; nucleotides outside the gene matches: 3. Germline CDR1 is SGHTA and CDR2 is FQGNSA. CDR3 loop: CASSRGLAGTDTQYF. Written as DNA, the CDR3 is TGTGCCAGCAGCCGAGGACTAGCGGGGACAGATACGCAGTATTTT.

This clonotype came up a few times. The chain is built from TRBV7-9 and TRBJ2-3, with D hard to call. CDR1 SEHNR and CDR2 FQNEAQ come from the germline V gene (reference sequence). The CDR3 spans 11 residues. Trimming removed 5 bases at V and 12 bases at J, with 12 bases between. The CDR3 protein is CASSAGRSQYF. In DNA, the CDR3 is TGTGCCAGCAGCGCTGGGCGAAGCCAGTATTTT.

A few counts support this clonotype. The chain employs TRBV27 and TRBJ2-1, with TRBD2 matching over 10 bases. The CDR3 length is 15 residues. Trimming cost V 9 bases and J 5 bases; bases outside gene matches: 10. Per germline, CDR1 MNHEY and CDR2 SMNVEV (reference sequence). The CDR3 loop is CASTKAGGPHNEQFF. CDR3 nucleotide sequence: TGTGCCAGTACAAAAGCGGGAGGGCCCCACAATGAGCAGTTCTTC.

There are many counts of this clonotype. The chain recombines TRBV18 with TRBJ2-5; 9 bases fit TRBD2. The CDR3 extends over 16 amino acids. Germline-derived CDR1 and CDR2 are KGHSH and LQKENI. The V gene end was trimmed by 1 base and the J gene end by 3 bases; junction bases not matched to a gene: 6. CDR3 region: CASSPRIAGVEETQYF. The CDR3 coding sequence is TGTGCCAGCTCACCACGAATAGCGGGAGTGGAAGAGACCCAGTACTTC.

This clonotype was detected only a few times. The gene calls are TRBV6-2 or TRBV6-3 and TRBJ2-1; 9 bases fit TRBD2. This CDR3 contains 13 residues. V lost 10 bases, J lost 3 bases, and 4 bases stayed unmatched. CDR1 and CDR2 (germline): MNHEY, SVGEGT. CDR3 protein: CATQRGVYNEQFF. CDR3 coding DNA: TGTGCCACCCAGCGGGGGGTCTACAATGAGCAGTTCTTC.

This sequence joins TRBV20-1 and TRBJ2-7; no clear D gene. V lost 4 bases, J lost 6 bases, and 22 bases lay in between. The germline V gene encodes CDR1 DFQATT and CDR2 SNEGSKA (reference sequence). This CDR3 has 15 residues. CDR3 residues: CSATSGQDNNREQYF. CDR3 sequence (DNA): TGCAGTGCTACTTCCGGTCAAGACAATAATCGCGAGCAGTACTTC.

About this clonotype: A much larger clone lies one base from this, so it may be a read error. Because the CDR3 is missing its conserved closing phenylalanine or tryptophan, this is likely a read error. The chain couples TRBV7-2 to TRBJ1-1; possibly TRBD1 for D (5 bases). Deletions cut 4 bases from V and 5 bases from J, with 20 bases between. Germline V gene lookup returns CDR1 SGHTA and CDR2 FQGNSA. This CDR3 has 16 amino acids. As DNA, the CDR3 is TGTGCCAGCAGCTCACATGGGGGTATTTTGGGTACTGAAGCTTTCCTT. This codes for CASSSHGGILGTEAFL.

Only a few counts were recorded for this clonotype. The V gene is TRBV5-5, the J gene TRBJ2-5, with TRBD1 matching 9 bases. Looked up from germline, CDR1 is SGHKS and CDR2 is YYEKEE (reference sequence). The CDR3 covers 17 residues. V trimming: 1 base; J trimming: 2 bases; junction bases outside the gene matches: 9. In nucleotides, the CDR3 is TGTGCCAGCAGCTTGCCGGGACAGGGCCCGATTCAAGAGACCCAGTACTTC. It codes for CASSLPGQGPIQETQYF.

Only a few counts were recorded for this clonotype. This chain connects TRBV7-2 to TRBJ1-4; possibly TRBD1 for D (5 bases). CDR1 and CDR2 (germline): SGHTA, FQGNSA. The V end was cut by 2 bases, the J end by 8 bases, with 12 bases between. The CDR3 covers 14 residues. The CDR3 spells CASSLQGSREKLFF. In DNA form, the CDR3 reads TGTGCCAGCAGCTTACAGGGATCACGAGAAAAACTGTTTTTT.

There are many counts of this clonotype. The CDR3 coding sequence is TGTGCCGGAAAGGTGACAGATACGCAGTATTTT. Encoded protein: CAGKVTDTQYF. The chain joins TRBV2 to TRBJ2-3; D remains ambiguous. The CDR3 totals 11 residues. The V and J ends lost 11 bases and 3 bases respectively, with 9 bases between them. The germline V gene encodes CDR1 SNHLY and CDR2 FYNNEI.

The rearrangement joins TRBV5-5 to TRBJ2-1, with D unclear. Germline values: CDR1 SGHKS, CDR2 YYEKEE (reference sequence). V was pared by 5 bases and J by 13 bases, with 25 bases between. This CDR3 contains 15 residues. This CDR3 reads CASRADYTRPRAQFF. The CDR3 DNA reads as TGTGCCAGCAGGGCGGATTACACACGGCCCCGGGCCCAGTTCTTC.

This clonotype appeared a few times. CDR3 protein: CASSIQGGSGELFF. As DNA, the CDR3 is TGTGCCAGCAGCATACAGGGGGGTAGCGGGGAGCTGTTTTTT. The chain couples TRBV7-2 to TRBJ2-2; 8 bases match TRBD1. This CDR3 is 14 amino acids long. V dropped 5 bases and J dropped 7; count of bases not matched to a gene: 6. Germline V gene data show CDR1 as SGHTA and CDR2 as FQGNSA.

This chain uses TRBV28 with TRBJ2-7, with D unclear. In germline, CDR1 is MDHEN, CDR2 SYDVKM. This CDR3 contains 16 residues. V gave up 5 bases and J gave up 0 bases, with 17 bases separating them. The CDR3 here is CASSLAYQRHSYEQYF. The CDR3 nucleotides are TGTGCCAGCAGTCTCGCTTACCAGCGCCACTCCTACGAGCAGTACTTC. Looking up the rest from reference TRBV28 and TRBJ2-7 gives the full variable domain: DVKVTQSSRYLVKRTGEKVFLECVQDMDHENMFWYRQDPGLGLRLIYFSYDVKMKEKGDIPEGYSVSREKKERFSLILESASTNQTSMYLCASSLAYQRHSYEQYFGPGTRLTVT.

The chain recombines TRBV12-3 or TRBV12-4 with TRBJ2-1; D uncertain. The ends were cut back, 7 bases at V and 3 bases at J, with 10 bases in the middle. This CDR3 is 13 amino acids long. The CDR3 spells CASKLDGYNEQFF. The CDR3, as DNA: TGTGCCAGCAAACTCGACGGCTACAATGAGCAGTTCTTC.

The chain joins TRBV5-1 to TRBJ1-2, with D maybe TRBD1 (5 bases). Germline V gene data show CDR1 as SGHRS and CDR2 as YFSETQ. The CDR3 length is 13 residues. V was clipped by 4 bases and J by 7 bases, with 14 bases between them. Here the CDR3 reads CASSVGGSSGYTF. CDR3 sequence (DNA): TGCGCCAGCAGCGTCGGGGGAAGCTCTGGCTACACCTTC.